This TCR beta chain originates from a study of cytomegalovirus exposure and HLA in healthy donors. With 60 Vbeta and 13 Jbeta primers, the PCR was carried out. The data were produced by immunoSEQ multiplex PCR, yet TCRdb's version contains in-frame clones alone and is incomplete. The sample consists of about 50,000 clones, around 70% of them appearing once. Germline V gene lookup returns CDR1 MDHEN and CDR2 SYDVKM. The CDR3 contains 15 residues. V gave up 8 bases and J gave up 2 bases; unmatched junction bases: 9. This clone was seen a handful of times. This TCR was sampled from a woman aged 45-59 years in good health and CMV-seronegative. Material for sequencing was PBMCs. V gene TRBV28 combines with J gene TRBJ1-5, with 7 bases fitting TRBD1. CDR3 sequence: CASFSQGRRNQPQHF. CDR3 nucleotide sequence: TGTGCCAGCTTCTCACAGGGGCGGCGCAATCAGCCCCAGCATTTT.